These 32 T cell receptor beta chains originate from one sample sequenced in a study of blood T cells in healthy people across ages. It was with a sample-barcoded 5' primer and a J-beta primer mix that a second PCR of about 7 to 12 cycles was run. Each CDR3 protein is one row after TCRdb ran MiXCR on the 5' RACE reads. Here the sample spans about a million distinct CDR3 sequences, 45% to 60% being singletons. The sequenced material came from blood. These receptors were obtained from a woman in her fifties or sixties in good health.

The sample holds a few counts of this clonotype. This sequence joins TRBV9 and TRBJ2-5, with TRBD2 matching over 9 bases. V trimming: 0 bases; J trimming: 5 bases; junction bases outside the gene matches: 8. CDR1 SGDLS and CDR2 YYNGEE come from the germline V gene. The CDR3 runs 16 residues. Here the CDR3 reads CASSVAIAGVGETQYF. Here the CDR3 DNA reads TGTGCCAGCAGCGTAGCGATAGCGGGAGTGGGTGAGACCCAGTACTTC.

The J gene is TRBJ2-7, the V gene TRBV6-2 or TRBV6-3; TRBD2 aligns across 8 bases. The CDR3 covers 19 residues. From germline, CDR1 is MNHEY and CDR2 SVGEGT. V lost 3 bases, J lost 2 bases, and 18 bases stayed unmatched. CDR3 residues: CASSYEVELAGKNAYEQYF. In DNA form, the CDR3 reads TGTGCCAGCAGTTATGAAGTTGAGCTAGCGGGCAAAAATGCCTACGAGCAGTACTTC.

V gene TRBV10-3 combines with J gene TRBJ1-5, with 7 positions matching TRBD1. Germline assignment: CDR1 ENHRY and CDR2 SYGVKD. V was clipped by 6 bases and J by 3 bases; unmatched bases: 5. The CDR3 has 14 residues. The CDR3 here is CAIRAGQDNQPQHF. The CDR3 DNA reads as TGTGCCATCAGAGCTGGACAGGACAATCAGCCCCAGCATTTT.

The V gene is TRBV28, the J gene TRBJ2-7, with D uncertain. Trimming pared 5 bases from V and 0 bases from J, leaving 11 bases between. This CDR3 has 14 residues. CDR1 MDHEN and CDR2 SYDVKM come from the germline V gene. CDR3 residues: CASSLSTLSYEQYF. The CDR3 nucleotides are TGTGCCAGCAGTCTGTCTACTCTCTCCTACGAGCAGTACTTC. The complete variable domain, with remaining parts taken from reference TRBV28 and TRBJ2-7, reads DVKVTQSSRYLVKRTGEKVFLECVQDMDHENMFWYRQDPGLGLRLIYFSYDVKMKEKGDIPEGYSVSREKKERFSLILESASTNQTSMYLCASSLSTLSYEQYFGPGTRLTVT.

This clonotype was recorded a few times. J is TRBJ1-2 and V is TRBV20-1; no firm D call. Germline values: CDR1 DFQATT, CDR2 SNEGSKA (reference sequence). CDR3 size: 12 residues. Trimming left V 3 bases short and J 7 bases short, with 12 bases between. This CDR3 reads CSARKTPGGYTF. In nucleotides, the CDR3 is TGCAGTGCTAGGAAAACGCCGGGTGGCTACACCTTC.

The chain has TRBV7-2 and TRBJ2-4; TRBD2 agrees at 13 bases. The J call may be faulty, since TRBJ2-7 better matches the DNA end. The germline V gene encodes CDR1 SGHTA and CDR2 FQGNSA. CDR3 length equals 16 residues. CDR3 amino acids: CASSLGLAGRGSEQYF. The CDR3 bases are TGTGCCAGCAGCCTGGGACTAGCGGGAAGAGGGAGCGAGCAGTACTTC.

This clonotype was seen more than once but under ten times. This CDR3 is CSVLRLADSYEQYF. For the CDR3, the DNA is TGCAGTGTCTTGCGGCTAGCGGACTCCTACGAGCAGTACTTC. This chain connects TRBV20-1 to TRBJ2-7, with 7 nucleotides matching TRBD2. V was pared by 7 bases and J by 0 bases, with 9 bases of the junction left unmatched. The CDR3 is 14 residues long. Germline CDR1 is DFQATT and CDR2 is SNEGSKA (reference sequence).

Only a few counts were recorded for this clonotype. This chain joins TRBV7-8 and TRBJ2-7; D is perhaps TRBD1 (5 bases). V was shortened by 5 bases and J by 3 bases, with 17 bases between the two germline ends. This CDR3 has 15 residues. Germline CDR1 is SGHVS and CDR2 is FQNEAQ. CDR3 in amino acids: CASSTSPGKDYEQYF. As DNA, the CDR3 is TGTGCCAGCAGCACCAGCCCAGGGAAAGACTACGAGCAGTACTTC.

V usage is TRBV27 and J usage is TRBJ2-2; 11 bases agree with TRBD2. The CDR3 is 15 residues long. Germline CDR1 MNHEY, CDR2 SMNVEV (reference sequence). The ends lost 5 bases at V and 6 bases at J; junction bases unmatched: 5. CDR3 nucleotides: TGTGCCAGCAGTCCCGGGACTAGCGGAGCCGGGGAGCTGTTTTTT. This codes for CASSPGTSGAGELFF.

The chain carries TRBV28 and TRBJ1-1; perhaps TRBD1 as D (5 bases). The CDR3 loop spans 18 amino acids. CDR1 is MDHEN, CDR2 SYDVKM, per germline. Trimming took off 2 bases at V and 5 bases at J, with 24 bases between the two ends. CDR3 nucleotide sequence: TGTGCCAGCAGTTTAACCGGCGGTGACAGTGGGTTCCGGACTGAAGCTTTCTTT. Protein: CASSLTGGDSGFRTEAFF.

This rearrangement joins TRBV6-5 to TRBJ2-1; TRBD1 agrees at 7 bases. This CDR3 region has 15 residues. V gave up 2 bases and J gave up 3 bases; unmatched junction bases: 4. Germline V gene lookup returns CDR1 MNHEY and CDR2 SVGAGI. In nucleotides, the CDR3 is TGTGCCAGCAGTTACAGCACAGGGGTCTACAATGAGCAGTTCTTC. Translated, it gives CASSYSTGVYNEQFF.

About this clonotype itself: One end of the junction varies from germline; a read error may be responsible. The chain joins TRBV25-1 to TRBJ1-4; D may be TRBD1 (6 bases). The CDR3 totals 11 residues. Germline assignment: CDR1 MGHDK and CDR2 SYGVNS. The CDR3 is CASKGGERLFF. The DNA for the CDR3 is TGTGCCAGCAAAGGGGGAGAAAGACTGTTTTTT.

The V and J genes are TRBV20-1 and TRBJ2-5; 14 bases line up with TRBD2. The CDR3 is 11 residues long. Germline trimming cut 6 bases from V and 13 bases from J; bases unmatched to any gene: 4. The germline V gene encodes CDR1 DFQATT and CDR2 SNEGSKA (reference sequence). The CDR3 DNA is TGCAGTGCCAAGGGACTAGCGGGAGTGTACTTC. Encoded protein: CSAKGLAGVYF.

This clonotype was recorded a few times. This rearrangement joins TRBV10-3 to TRBJ2-5; TRBD2 matches at 9 bases. CDR1 and CDR2 from the germline V gene are ENHRY and SYGVKD. V lost 0 bases to trimming and J lost 11 bases; unmatched junction nucleotides: 10. There are 15 residues in the CDR3. CDR3 loop: CAISESLAGDSKQYF. The CDR3 nucleotides are TGTGCCATCAGTGAGTCATTAGCGGGAGATTCTAAGCAGTACTTC.

The genes are TRBV24-1 and TRBJ2-3, with D possibly TRBD1 on 8 matching bases. Germline V CDR1 and CDR2: KGHDR, SFDVKD. This CDR3 is 16 amino acids long. Trimming removed 5 bases at V and 2 bases at J, with 16 bases between. The CDR3 here is CATSGLQGGSTDTQYF. The CDR3 DNA sequence: TGTGCCACCAGTGGACTACAGGGGGGGTCCACAGATACGCAGTATTTT.

This clonotype occurred a few times. CDR3 amino acids: CASSQELAGGLYEQYF. In DNA, the CDR3 is TGCGCCAGCAGCCAAGAGTTAGCGGGAGGGTTATACGAGCAGTACTTC. The gene calls are TRBV4-1 and TRBJ2-7; TRBD2 agrees at 11 bases. Germline CDR1 is MGHRA and CDR2 is YSYEKL. The length of the CDR3 is 16 residues. With V trimmed by 0 bases and J by 4 bases, 5 bases remained unmatched.

DNA for the CDR3: TGCGCCAGCAGCAACTCCCGGGACAGGAGTACAGATACGCAGTATTTT. It specifies CASSNSRDRSTDTQYF. The chain joins TRBV10-2 to TRBJ2-3; 8 bases are a match to TRBD1. Germline CDR1 WSHSY, CDR2 SAAADI. With V trimmed by 6 bases and J by 3 bases, 11 bases remained unmatched. The CDR3 is made up of 16 amino acids.

This clonotype was counted a few times. The chain recombines TRBV20-1 with TRBJ2-7, with D possibly matching TRBD1 (5 bases). V lost 3 bases, J lost 4 bases, and 13 bases lay in between. CDR3 length: 13 residues. CDR1 and CDR2 (germline): DFQATT, SNEGSKA (reference sequence). In DNA, the CDR3 is TGCAGTGCTAGCAAACGCACAGGATACGAGCAGTACTTC. Encoded protein: CSASKRTGYEQYF.

The table lists this clonotype with a few counts. The rearrangement joins TRBV6-2 or TRBV6-3 to TRBJ2-1; 12 nucleotides line up with TRBD2. Germline CDR1 and CDR2: MNHEY and SVGEGT. J was trimmed by 9 bases and V by 5 bases; bases with no gene match: 8. The length of the CDR3 is 15 residues. This CDR3 reads CASSALTSGSREQFF. The CDR3 bases are TGTGCCAGCAGTGCCCTGACTAGCGGGAGTCGTGAGCAGTTCTTC.

The gene calls are TRBV9 and TRBJ1-2; D unclear. The germline V gene has CDR1 SGDLS and CDR2 YYNGEE. Trimming removed 0 bases from V and 5 bases from J, with 11 bases in between. This CDR3 comprises 14 residues. Here the CDR3 DNA reads TGTGCCAGCAGCGTAGGTCTCCGGGAATATGGCTACACCTTC. It translates to CASSVGLREYGYTF.

The chain recombines TRBV10-3 with TRBJ1-2; D not resolved. With 2 bases removed from V and 3 bases from J, the gap between germline ends came to 10 bases. This CDR3 comprises 14 residues. In germline, CDR1 is ENHRY, CDR2 SYGVKD. CDR3 sequence reads: CAISEEGSDYGYTF. CDR3 coding DNA: TGTGCCATCAGTGAGGAAGGGTCTGACTATGGCTACACCTTC.

This clonotype has a handful of counts. V is TRBV4-1 and J is TRBJ2-7, with D possibly being TRBD2 (5 bases). Germline V gene lookup returns CDR1 MGHRA and CDR2 YSYEKL. The CDR3 totals 14 residues. The ends were cut back, 2 bases at V and 5 bases at J, with 13 bases in the middle. The CDR3 loop is CASSQPGISNEQYF. CDR3 in DNA: TGCGCCAGCAGCCAACCCGGGATATCCAACGAGCAGTACTTC.

The chain couples TRBV29-1 to TRBJ2-7; D ambiguous. Trimming took off 7 bases at V and 5 bases at J, with 15 bases between the two ends. This CDR3 is built from 12 residues. Germline-derived CDR1 and CDR2 are SQVTM and ANQGSEA. The CDR3 sequence is CSAAGPGNEQYF. Here the CDR3 DNA reads TGCAGCGCCGCTGGGCCAGGTAACGAGCAGTACTTC.

V is TRBV20-1 and J is TRBJ1-2; D is undetermined. Trimming left V 7 bases short and J 0 bases short, with 9 bases between. The CDR3 has 12 residues. Germline V CDR1 and CDR2: DFQATT, SNEGSKA (reference sequence). DNA for the CDR3: TGCAGTGTTTTATCGACTAACTATGGCTACACCTTC. It encodes CSVLSTNYGYTF.

This sequence joins TRBV4-3 and TRBJ2-7, with 8 positions matching TRBD2. CDR3 length: 15 residues. V was clipped by 0 bases and J by 3 bases; unmatched bases: 4. From germline, CDR1 is LGHNA and CDR2 YSLEER. CDR3 region: CASSQDFAGGYEQYF. DNA of the CDR3: TGCGCCAGCAGCCAAGACTTCGCGGGGGGCTACGAGCAGTACTTC.

The rearrangement joins TRBV3-1 to TRBJ1-1; D gene uncertain. The germline V gene has CDR1 LGHDT and CDR2 YNNKEL (reference sequence). V was cut by 2 bases and J by 3 bases, with 10 bases left in between. This CDR3 comprises 14 residues. The CDR3 sequence: CASSQPGIDTEAFF. CDR3 nucleotides: TGTGCCAGCAGCCAACCGGGGATAGACACTGAAGCTTTCTTT.

CDR3 bases: TGTGCCAGCAGTTACCACCGGGACAGGGGGCTCTATACGCAGTATTTT. Translation gives CASSYHRDRGLYTQYF. The rearrangement joins TRBV6-6 to TRBJ2-3; 12 nucleotides agree with TRBD1. The V and J ends lost 2 bases and 7 bases, in that order; junction bases with no gene match: 7. Germline V gene lookup returns CDR1 MNHNY and CDR2 SVGAGI (reference sequence). This CDR3 has 16 amino acids.

V is TRBV27 and J is TRBJ1-4, with D uncertain. The CDR3 covers 15 residues. V was trimmed by 3 bases and J by 0 bases, leaving 8 bases between them. Germline V gene data show CDR1 as MNHEY and CDR2 as SMNVEV (reference sequence). The CDR3 loop reads CASSLSLATNEKLFF. The CDR3 DNA sequence: TGTGCCAGCAGTTTGTCTTTAGCAACTAATGAAAAACTGTTTTTT.

This clonotype was found a few times. V and J are TRBV6-1 and TRBJ2-7; the D gene is possibly TRBD1 (5 bases). The CDR3 covers 16 residues. Trimming shortened V by 2 bases and J by 7 bases, and 21 bases separated the two germline ends. CDR1 MNHNS and CDR2 SASEGT come from the germline V gene. Written as DNA, the CDR3 is TGTGCCAGCAGTGAACTCGGTGGACACCCGATCCATGAGCAGTACTTC. This gives the protein CASSELGGHPIHEQYF.

This clonotype has a single count. This chain uses TRBV2 with TRBJ1-1; D call uncertain. This CDR3 is 13 amino acids long. In germline, CDR1 is SNHLY, CDR2 FYNNEI. The ends were cut back, 2 bases at V and 1 base at J, with 5 bases in the middle. The CDR3 region is CASSEFRNTEAFF. Here the CDR3 DNA reads TGTGCCAGCAGTGAATTTCGGAACACTGAAGCTTTCTTT.

The chain employs TRBV5-1 and TRBJ2-4, with TRBD1 matching over 8 bases. Trimming removed 0 bases from V and 6 bases from J; junction bases left unmatched: 14. The CDR3 consists of 18 residues. Germline CDR1 reads SGHRS; CDR2 reads YFSETQ. The CDR3 loop reads CASSLAGTGRFGINIQYF. The CDR3 DNA reads TGCGCCAGCAGCTTGGCCGGGACAGGACGTTTTGGTATAAACATTCAGTACTTC.

This clonotype showed up many times. CDR3 in DNA: TGTGCCAGCTCACGAGGGGTCACAGATACGCAGTATTTT. Translated, it gives CASSRGVTDTQYF. V gene TRBV18 combines with J gene TRBJ2-3; either TRBD1 or TRBD2 may fit D (5 bases each). The ends were cut back, 4 bases at V and 2 bases at J, with 7 bases in the middle. Germline loops: CDR1 KGHSH, CDR2 LQKENI. This CDR3 is built from 13 residues.